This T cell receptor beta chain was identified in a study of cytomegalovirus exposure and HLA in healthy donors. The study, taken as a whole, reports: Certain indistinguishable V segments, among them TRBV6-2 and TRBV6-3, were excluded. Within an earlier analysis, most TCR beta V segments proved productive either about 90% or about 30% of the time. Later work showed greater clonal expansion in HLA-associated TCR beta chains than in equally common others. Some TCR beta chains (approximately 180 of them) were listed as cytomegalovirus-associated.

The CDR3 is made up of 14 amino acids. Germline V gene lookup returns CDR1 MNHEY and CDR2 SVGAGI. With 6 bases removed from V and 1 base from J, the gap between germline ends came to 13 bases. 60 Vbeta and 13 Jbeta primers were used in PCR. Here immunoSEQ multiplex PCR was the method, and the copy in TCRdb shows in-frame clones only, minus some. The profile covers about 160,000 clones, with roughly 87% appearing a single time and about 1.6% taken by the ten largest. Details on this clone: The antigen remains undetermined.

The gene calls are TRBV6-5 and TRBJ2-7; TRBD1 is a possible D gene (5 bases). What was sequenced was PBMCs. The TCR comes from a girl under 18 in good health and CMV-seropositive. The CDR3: CASRPTGYSYEQYF. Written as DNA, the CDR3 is TGTGCCAGCAGACCAACAGGATATTCCTACGAGCAGTACTTC.